This T cell receptor beta chain was recovered during a study of Ad26.COV2.S vaccination and SARS-CoV-2 variants. About the research overall: Donor got 5x10^10 or 1x10^11 viral particles of Ad26.COV2.S. General study points: Similar non-spike TCR breadth was seen in vaccine and placebo recipients. In TCR breadth and depth analyses, total T cell responses may have been underestimated.

Profiled with immunoSEQ multiplex PCR; TCRdb holds only in-frame clones, not every one. In the table there are about half a million clones, 80% to 90% of which are singletons. The V gene lost 0 bases and the J gene lost 0 bases, with 9 bases spanning the gap. The CDR3 runs to 15 residues. Germline V lookup: CDR1 SGHRS, CDR2 YFSETQ. The treatment: 19 received Ad26.COV2.S at low or high dose, single or two shots; roughly five received placebo; per-sample allocation not given. Sampling was done on day 63 after the first vaccine or placebo injection. About this clone itself: The antigen is unknown.

The sample here was peripheral blood, taken in a trial of Ad26.COV2.S vaccine versus placebo. The rearrangement links TRBV5-1 to TRBJ1-1, with D possibly matching TRBD1 (6 bases). This clonotype was obtained from a person between 18 and 65 years old who received the Ad26.COV2.S COVID-19 vaccine or a placebo. CDR3 protein: CASSLGGQLNTEAFF. The CDR3, as DNA: TGCGCCAGCAGCTTGGGCGGACAGTTGAACACTGAAGCTTTCTTT.